The clone carrying this T cell receptor beta chain was observed a single time. Libraries were prepared by immunoSEQ multiplex PCR; TCRdb keeps only in-frame clonotypes and omits some of them. The sample shows 90,000 to 120,000 clones, about 91% of them seen only once. This record belongs to a study of blood T cell repertoires in COVID-19. Across the study: In each case, the material was cDNA or gDNA derived from T cells, B-cell-depleted T cells, or PBMCs.

This CDR3 is built from 17 residues. Unmatched junction bases numbered 9, after V lost 6 bases and J lost 0 bases. Material: peripheral blood. The J gene is TRBJ1-5, the V gene TRBV23-1; 9 bases are a match to TRBD1. TRBV23-1 is identified as an open reading frame with a role that is uncertain. The sequence came from a man aged 50 to 60 with active or convalescent COVID-19. The CDR3 protein is CASSPGTGIASNQPQHF. As DNA, the CDR3 is TGCGCCAGCAGCCCCGGGACAGGGATCGCTAGCAATCAGCCCCAGCATTTT.